This passage covers 31 T cell receptor beta chains from one sample sequenced in a study of T-cell reconstitution after alpha-beta-depleted transplantation in children. A library of TCRbeta sequences, prepared with unique molecular identifiers, was generated. A single record per CDR3 protein comes from TCRdb applying MiXCR to the PCR reads. The sample lists around 400,000 distinct CDR3 sequences; approximately 10% were seen once. The input for sequencing was PBMCs from the stem cell graft donor, taken from the stem cell graft. The receptors here all came from a human donor who donated a stem cell graft to a child with acute myeloid leukemia.

A few counts support this clonotype. This sequence joins TRBV5-1 and TRBJ2-3; D gene unclear. The CDR3 runs 14 residues. Between the trimmed V and J ends, which lost 4 bases and 8 bases, there was a span of 17 bases. Germline CDR1 is SGHRS and CDR2 is YFSETQ. In nucleotides, the CDR3 is TGCGCCAGCAGCCCCCACGATGTGGCTGTTACGCAGTATTTT. Protein product: CASSPHDVAVTQYF.

The chain carries TRBV10-3 and TRBJ2-7; weak D call: TRBD2 (6 bases). V gave up 4 bases and J gave up 1 base, with 11 bases separating them. Germline V CDR1 and CDR2: ENHRY, SYGVKD. CDR3 length: 14 amino acids. CDR3: CAISVGRGSYEQYF. CDR3 sequence (DNA): TGTGCCATCAGTGTAGGGCGGGGATCCTACGAGCAGTACTTC.

This clonotype has a count of ten or more. The V call is TRBV12-3 or TRBV12-4, the J call TRBJ1-1, with D unresolved. V shed 0 bases and J shed 5 bases, with 7 bases lying between them. The CDR3 runs 13 residues. The CDR3 nucleotides read TGTGCCAGCAGTTTAGCGGGTTGGACTGAAGCTTTCTTT. Protein: CASSLAGWTEAFF.

This chain connects TRBV4-3 to TRBJ1-2; 7 bases are a match to TRBD1. Germline loops: CDR1 LGHNA, CDR2 YSLEER. This CDR3 region has 17 residues. V gave up 3 bases and J gave up 3 bases; unmatched junction bases: 13. CDR3: CASSQAMTGLRDYGYTF. For the CDR3, the DNA is TGCGCCAGCAGCCAGGCTATGACAGGGCTCAGGGACTATGGCTACACCTTC.

This clonotype was observed a handful of times. For the CDR3, the DNA is TGTGCCAGCGGCTGGGCAGAGACCCAGTACTTC. This codes for CASGWAETQYF. The J gene is TRBJ2-5, the V gene TRBV6-1; no reliable D call. The ends were cut back, 8 bases at V and 4 bases at J, with 8 bases in the middle. In germline, CDR1 is MNHNS, CDR2 SASEGT. This CDR3 is built from 11 residues.

This clonotype was counted once. The chain carries TRBV7-9 and TRBJ2-7; no firm D call. CDR1 is SEHNR and CDR2 is FQNEAQ in the germline V gene (reference sequence). Trimming pared 5 bases from V and 5 bases from J, leaving 16 bases between. CDR3 length: 14 amino acids. CDR3 region: CASSPYVETDEQYF. The DNA for the CDR3 is TGTGCCAGCAGCCCATATGTCGAGACGGACGAGCAGTACTTC.

The V gene is TRBV7-2, the J gene TRBJ2-7, with TRBD2 matching 7 bases. Trimming at V came to 3 bases and at J to 3 bases, leaving 8 bases not matched to a gene. The germline V gene has CDR1 SGHTA and CDR2 FQGNSA. The CDR3 extends over 15 amino acids. CDR3 sequence reads: CASSFQASGLYEQYF. CDR3 nucleotide sequence: TGTGCCAGCAGCTTCCAAGCTAGCGGACTCTACGAGCAGTACTTC.

This clonotype was detected only a few times. The chain combines TRBV29-1 with TRBJ2-5; D perhaps matches TRBD1 (5 bases). The germline V gene encodes CDR1 SQVTM and CDR2 ANQGSEA. Trimming stripped 3 bases from V and 1 base from J, with 12 bases between. This CDR3 contains 14 residues. CDR3 sequence (DNA): TGCAGCGTTGAGGAGTCCAGGGCCCAAGAGACCCAGTACTTC. Amino acids: CSVEESRAQETQYF. Using reference TRBV29-1 and TRBJ2-5 for the parts outside the CDR3, the full variable domain is SAVISQKPSRDICQRGTSLTIQCQVDSQVTMMFWYRQQPGQSLTLIATANQGSEATYESGFVIDKFPISRPNLTFSTLTVSNMSPEDSSIYLCSVEESRAQETQYFGPGTRLLVL.

This clonotype came up a few times. The chain joins TRBV20-1 to TRBJ2-5, with a tentative D call TRBD1 (6 bases). Trimming pared 6 bases from V and 5 bases from J, leaving 16 bases between. The CDR3 is made up of 13 amino acids. Germline CDR1 and CDR2: DFQATT and SNEGSKA (reference sequence). CDR3 in amino acids: CSAQGWLRETQYF. The CDR3, as DNA: TGCAGTGCCCAGGGGTGGTTACGGGAGACCCAGTACTTC.

This clonotype has more than one count but fewer than ten. The chain uses TRBV2 and TRBJ2-5; D might be TRBD2 (5 bases). Trimming left V 6 bases short and J 1 base short, with 9 bases between. The CDR3 contains 13 residues. CDR1 and CDR2 (germline): SNHLY, FYNNEI. The CDR3: CASRPDFQETQYF. The CDR3 coding sequence is TGTGCCAGCAGGCCGGACTTCCAAGAGACCCAGTACTTC.

The chain has TRBV4-1 and TRBJ1-1, with unresolved D. CDR1 and CDR2 (germline): MGHRA, YSYEKL. The CDR3 is 13 amino acids. Trimming cost V 1 base and J 6 bases, with 9 bases left between them. As DNA, the CDR3 is TGCGCCAGCAGCCAAGTGGTAACAGCTGAAGCTTTCTTT. This sequence encodes CASSQVVTAEAFF.

This clonotype was observed a handful of times. V gene TRBV25-1 combines with J gene TRBJ2-5, with D possibly being TRBD2 (6 bases). This CDR3 is 14 amino acids long. Per germline, CDR1 MGHDK and CDR2 SYGVNS. The V gene lost 3 bases and the J gene lost 9 bases, with 17 bases spanning the gap. CDR3 in DNA: TGTGCCAGCAGTGACGGGACCAACGGGGAGGCCCAGTACTTC. Residues: CASSDGTNGEAQYF. Full variable domain (remainder filled in from reference TRBV25-1 and TRBJ2-5): EADIYQTPRYLVIGTGKKITLECSQTMGHDKMYWYQQDPGMELHLIHYSYGVNSTEKGDLSSESTVSRIRTEHFPLTLESARPSHTSQYLCASSDGTNGEAQYFGPGTRLLVL.

V gene TRBV5-1 combines with J gene TRBJ2-7; D might be TRBD2 (6 bases). Germline V lookup: CDR1 SGHRS, CDR2 YFSETQ. The CDR3 totals 13 residues. V dropped 4 bases and J dropped 4 bases, with 12 bases sitting between them. This CDR3 is CASSGARGYEQYF. For the CDR3, the DNA is TGCGCCAGCAGCGGGGCGCGGGGTTACGAGCAGTACTTC.

This clonotype came up a few times. V gene TRBV20-1 combines with J gene TRBJ1-6, with D possibly TRBD1 on 5 matching bases. This CDR3 is 14 amino acids long. Trimming shortened V by 5 bases and J by 0 bases, and 8 bases separated the two germline ends. Looked up from germline, CDR1 is DFQATT and CDR2 is SNEGSKA (reference sequence). The CDR3 DNA follows: TGCAGTGCTTTCGACAGCTCCTATAATTCACCCCTCCACTTT. It specifies CSAFDSSYNSPLHF.

The chain couples TRBV6-5 to TRBJ1-2; a possible D gene is TRBD1 (5 bases). The CDR3 contains 14 residues. Germline CDR1 reads MNHEY; CDR2 reads SVGAGI. Trimming stripped 2 bases from V and 2 bases from J, with 9 bases between. The CDR3 reads CASSYATENYGYTF. The CDR3 bases are TGTGCCAGCAGTTACGCGACAGAGAACTATGGCTACACCTTC.

In regard to this clonotype: The conserved phenylalanine or tryptophan normally closing the CDR3 is absent here, so this likely arose from a read error. The V gene is TRBV25-1, the J gene TRBJ2-5; D possibly uses TRBD1 or TRBD2 (6 bases each). V was pared by 2 bases and J by 0 bases, with 10 bases between. CDR1 is MGHDK, CDR2 SYGVNS, per germline. This CDR3 comprises 15 residues. As DNA, the CDR3 is TGTGCCAGCAGTGAAGAAGGGGGGTACCAAGAGACCCAGTACTCC. This translates into CASSEEGGYQETQYS.

This clonotype appeared a few times. The CDR3 bases are TGTGCCAGCAGTTACTGGGGCCCAAAGGAAAAACTGTTTTTT. This sequence encodes CASSYWGPKEKLFF. V is TRBV6-5 and J is TRBJ1-4; D might be TRBD1 (5 bases). Germline CDR1 reads MNHEY; CDR2 reads SVGAGI. V shed 1 base and J shed 8 bases, with 11 bases lying between them. The CDR3 extends over 14 amino acids.

The chain is built from TRBV7-9 and TRBJ2-3, with TRBD1 as a possible D gene (5 bases). Germline V CDR1 and CDR2: SEHNR, FQNEAQ (reference sequence). The CDR3 totals 13 residues. V was clipped by 5 bases and J by 6 bases, with 12 bases between them. CDR3 DNA: TGTGCCAGCAGCCTGCTTTGGGGCGATACGCAGTATTTT. Its protein product is CASSLLWGDTQYF.

J is TRBJ1-1 and V is TRBV7-6, with D unresolved. The V end lost 5 bases, the J end lost 3 bases, and 16 bases lay between the germline ends. The CDR3 sequence is 15 residues long. Germline lookup yields CDR1 SGHVS and CDR2 FNYEAQ. DNA for the CDR3: TGTGCCAGCAGCCCCTCCACGTGGCGGTACACTGAAGCTTTCTTT. Its translation is CASSPSTWRYTEAFF.

This clonotype was counted many times. The rearrangement joins TRBV27 to TRBJ1-2, with D maybe TRBD1 (6 bases). Per the germline V gene, CDR1 is MNHEY and CDR2 is SMNVEV (reference sequence). The CDR3 covers 13 residues. Between the trimmed V and J ends, which lost 8 bases and 5 bases, there was a span of 15 bases. Here the CDR3 DNA reads TGTGCCAGCTCTCCGGGACAAAGATATGGCTACACCTTC. Protein product: CASSPGQRYGYTF.

V and J are TRBV7-8 and TRBJ2-7, with D possibly matching TRBD2 (5 bases). V lost 5 bases, J lost 0 bases, and 11 bases lay in between. The germline CDR1 and CDR2 sequences are SGHVS and FQNEAQ. The CDR3 runs to 14 residues. The CDR3 spells CASSRWEYSYEQYF. CDR3 bases: TGTGCCAGCAGCAGGTGGGAGTACTCCTACGAGCAGTACTTC.

This chain joins TRBV3-1 and TRBJ2-1; 10 nucleotides match TRBD2. This CDR3 spans 14 amino acids. Looked up from germline, CDR1 is LGHDT and CDR2 is YNNKEL (reference sequence). V dropped 10 bases and J dropped 7; count of bases not matched to a gene: 10. The CDR3 protein is CATTHLAGVNEQFF. The CDR3 coding sequence is TGTGCCACCACCCACCTAGCGGGAGTTAATGAGCAGTTCTTC.

V is TRBV20-1 and J is TRBJ1-6, with D possibly TRBD1 on 6 matching bases. The CDR3 runs 15 residues. With 5 bases removed from V and 4 bases from J, the gap between germline ends came to 15 bases. CDR1 is DFQATT and CDR2 is SNEGSKA in the germline V gene (reference sequence). The CDR3 is CSAGGFTGYNSPLHF. For the CDR3, the DNA is TGCAGTGCTGGGGGATTTACAGGGTATAATTCACCCCTCCACTTT.

Turning to this clonotype: Here the CDR3 omits its conserved ending phenylalanine or tryptophan, so a read error is the likely source. It is unclear where the CDR3 begins or ends on the DNA, so no DNA is shown, and the CDR3 is as TCRdb lists it. The V and J genes are TRBV7-9 and TRBJ2-1; the D segment call TRBD2 is taken from the table without a DNA check. Germline V gives CDR1 SEHNR, CDR2 FQNEAQ (reference sequence). The CDR3 length equals 12 residues, ends included. The CDR3: CASSLVAGTLGV.

A remark on this clonotype: This may be a read error: a much more frequent sequence differs by one nucleotide. The genes are TRBV7-9 and TRBJ1-1; D is possibly TRBD1 (6 bases). V was trimmed by 5 bases and J by 4 bases, leaving 8 bases between them. The germline V gene encodes CDR1 SEHNR and CDR2 FQNEAQ (reference sequence). This CDR3 contains 12 residues. The CDR3 DNA follows: TGTGCCAGCAGCCAGGGGTTCACTGAAGCTTTCTTT. Amino acids: CASSQGFTEAFF.

The CDR3 DNA follows: TGCAGCGTGAGGGGGGGCCAGGAGACCCAGTACTTC. The encoded protein is CSVRGGQETQYF. The chain joins TRBV29-1 to TRBJ2-5, with D tentatively TRBD2 (7 bases). Germline values: CDR1 SQVTM, CDR2 ANQGSEA. This CDR3 has 12 amino acids. Trimming took 6 bases from V and 5 from J, leaving 13 bases between them.

The rearrangement joins TRBV12-3 or TRBV12-4 to TRBJ2-7; D possibly matches TRBD1 or TRBD2 (5 bases each). The CDR3 is made up of 13 amino acids. Trimming cost V 6 bases and J 3 bases, with 12 bases left between them. CDR3 DNA sequence: TGTGCCAGCAGCCGAGGGACGGACTACGAGCAGTACTTC. Amino acids: CASSRGTDYEQYF.

This clonotype was found many times. V and J are TRBV15 and TRBJ2-2, with D maybe TRBD1 (6 bases). CDR1 is LNHNV, CDR2 YYDKDF, per germline (reference sequence). V dropped 0 bases and J dropped 0 bases, with 32 bases sitting between them. This CDR3 region has 24 residues. CDR3 coding DNA: TGTGCCACCAGCAGAGATACTATGTGGGGGCAGGCTCGACGCCCAACCTCGAACACCGGGGAGCTGTTTTTT. Translating gives CATSRDTMWGQARRPTSNTGELFF.

In this sample, this clonotype turned up a few times. This chain connects TRBV6-1 to TRBJ1-6, with TRBD1 matching 9 bases. The ends lost 5 bases at V and 10 bases at J; junction bases unmatched: 6. Germline CDR1 MNHNS, CDR2 SASEGT. The CDR3 loop spans 14 amino acids. For the CDR3, the DNA is TGTGCCAGCAGTCGGGACAGGGTCGGCTCACCCCTCCACTTT. Translated: CASSRDRVGSPLHF.

The chain joins TRBV30 to TRBJ2-3; perhaps TRBD2 as D (6 bases). Germline loops: CDR1 GTSNPN, CDR2 SVGIG (reference sequence). V shed 0 bases and J shed 0 bases, with 10 bases lying between them. This CDR3 spans 15 amino acids. CDR3: CAWSVQAGSTDTQYF. In DNA form, the CDR3 reads TGTGCCTGGAGTGTACAGGCGGGAAGCACAGATACGCAGTATTTT.

V gene TRBV5-1 combines with J gene TRBJ2-7; TRBD2 might be the D (5 bases). Trimming took 4 bases from V and 6 from J, leaving 17 bases between them. This CDR3 has 14 residues. Germline V gives CDR1 SGHRS, CDR2 YFSETQ. CDR3 nucleotides: TGCGCCAGCAGCCTGGACTTCTTGGAGGTCGAGCAGTACTTC. Translating it yields CASSLDFLEVEQYF.